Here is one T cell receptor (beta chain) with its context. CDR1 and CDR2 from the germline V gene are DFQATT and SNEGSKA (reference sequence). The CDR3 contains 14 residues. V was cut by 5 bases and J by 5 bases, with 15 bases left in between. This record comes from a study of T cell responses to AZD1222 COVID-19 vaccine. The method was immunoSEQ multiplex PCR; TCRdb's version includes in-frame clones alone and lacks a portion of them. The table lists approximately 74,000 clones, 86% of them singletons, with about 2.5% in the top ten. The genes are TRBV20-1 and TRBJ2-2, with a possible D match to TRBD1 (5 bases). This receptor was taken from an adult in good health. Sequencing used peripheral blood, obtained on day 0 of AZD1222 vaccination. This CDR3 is CSAREHGQTGELFF. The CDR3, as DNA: TGCAGTGCTCGTGAACACGGACAAACCGGGGAGCTGTTTTTT.